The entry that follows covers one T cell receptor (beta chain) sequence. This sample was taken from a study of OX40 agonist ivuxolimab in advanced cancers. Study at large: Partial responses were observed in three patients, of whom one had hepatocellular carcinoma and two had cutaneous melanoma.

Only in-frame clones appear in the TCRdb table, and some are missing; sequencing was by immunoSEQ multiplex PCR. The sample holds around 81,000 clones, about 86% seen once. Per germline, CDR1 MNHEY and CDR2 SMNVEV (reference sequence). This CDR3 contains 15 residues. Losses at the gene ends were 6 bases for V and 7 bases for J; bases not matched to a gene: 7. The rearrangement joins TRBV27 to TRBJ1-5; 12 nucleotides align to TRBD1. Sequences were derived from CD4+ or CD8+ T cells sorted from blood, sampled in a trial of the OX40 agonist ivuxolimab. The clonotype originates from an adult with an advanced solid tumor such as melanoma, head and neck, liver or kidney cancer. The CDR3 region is CASSSGGTGGQPQHF. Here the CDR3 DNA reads TGTGCCAGCAGCTCCGGGGGGACAGGGGGCCAGCCCCAGCATTTT.